These 6 T cell receptor beta chains originate from one sample sequenced in a study of blood T cell repertoires in COVID-19. The data were produced by immunoSEQ multiplex PCR, yet TCRdb's version contains in-frame clones alone and is incomplete. The repertoire has approximately 65,000 clones, roughly 70% of them found once; the top ten carry approximately 51%. The sequenced material came from PBMCs or T cells enriched from blood (not recorded which). These TCRs come from a woman aged 60-75 years who had been exposed to COVID-19.

This clone was recorded a few times. This rearrangement joins TRBV25-1 to TRBJ1-1; D call uncertain. The CDR3 spans 15 residues. From germline, CDR1 is MGHDK and CDR2 SYGVNS. Trimming pared 6 bases from V and 1 base from J, leaving 15 bases between. Here the CDR3 reads CASSPRLSGNTEAFF. Written as DNA, the CDR3 is TGTGCCAGCAGCCCCCGGTTGAGCGGGAACACTGAAGCTTTCTTT.

V usage is TRBV2 and J usage is TRBJ1-1; no firm D call. The CDR3 sequence is 11 residues long. Trimming took 8 bases from V and 6 from J, leaving 10 bases between them. CDR1 is SNHLY, CDR2 FYNNEI, per germline. For the CDR3, the DNA is TGTGCCAGCGGAAGAGGCCCTGAAGCTTTCTTT. It yields the protein CASGRGPEAFF.

In its sample, this clone ranks as large. Written as DNA, the CDR3 is TGTGCCAGCAGTTACGGGGACAAGTACGAGCAGTACTTC. As protein: CASSYGDKYEQYF. The chain combines TRBV6-5 with TRBJ2-7; D may be TRBD1 (6 bases). This CDR3 comprises 13 residues. Trimming cost V 2 bases and J 4 bases, with 9 bases left between them. Germline-derived CDR1 and CDR2 are MNHEY and SVGAGI.

This chain uses TRBV7-8 with TRBJ2-7, with D unresolved. V dropped 5 bases and J dropped 3 bases, with 11 bases sitting between them. CDR3 length: 13 amino acids. Germline loops: CDR1 SGHVS, CDR2 FQNEAQ. The DNA of the CDR3 is TGTGCCAGCAGCGAACAGCAGTTCTACGAGCAGTACTTC. It codes for CASSEQQFYEQYF.

Concerning this clone itself: The junction departs from the called germline gene at one end, perhaps through a read error. CDR3 residues: CASSQKGGNPEAFF. CDR3 sequence (DNA): TGTGCCAGCAGCCAAAAGGGGGGGAACCCTGAAGCTTTCTTT. The chain employs TRBV3-1 (or the pseudogene TRBV3-2) and TRBJ1-1; D possibly corresponds to TRBD1 (6 bases). This CDR3 is built from 14 residues. Germline V lookup: CDR1 LGHDT, CDR2 YNNKEL (reference sequence).

The chain has TRBV6-2 or TRBV6-3 and TRBJ2-3, with 8 bases fitting TRBD2. Germline V CDR1 and CDR2: MNHEY, SVGEGT. The trim removed 4 bases at V and 0 bases at J, leaving 0 bases unmatched. CDR3 length: 14 residues. The CDR3 DNA follows: TGTGCCAGCAGTTTAGCGGGAAGCACAGATACGCAGTATTTT. The encoded protein is CASSLAGSTDTQYF.